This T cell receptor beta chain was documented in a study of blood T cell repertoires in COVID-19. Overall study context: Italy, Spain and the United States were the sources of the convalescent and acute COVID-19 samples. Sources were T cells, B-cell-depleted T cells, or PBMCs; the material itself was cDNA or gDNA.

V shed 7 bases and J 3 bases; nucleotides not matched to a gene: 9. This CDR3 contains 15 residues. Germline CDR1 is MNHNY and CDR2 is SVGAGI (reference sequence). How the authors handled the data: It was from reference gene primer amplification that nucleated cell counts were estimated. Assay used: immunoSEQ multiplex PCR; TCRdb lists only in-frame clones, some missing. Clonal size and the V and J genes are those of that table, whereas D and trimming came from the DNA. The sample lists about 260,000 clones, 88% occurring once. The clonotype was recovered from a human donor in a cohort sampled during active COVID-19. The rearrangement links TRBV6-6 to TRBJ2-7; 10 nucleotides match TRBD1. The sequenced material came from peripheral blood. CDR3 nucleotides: TGTGCCAGCAATGACCCTGGACAGGGGGGCTACGAGCAGTACTTC. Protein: CASNDPGQGGYEQYF.